This TCR beta chain was observed in a study of cytomegalovirus exposure and HLA in healthy donors. The CDR3 spans 14 residues. V dropped 6 bases and J dropped 3; count of bases not matched to a gene: 2. The germline CDR1 and CDR2 sequences are ENHRY and SYGVKD. Donors counted as nominally healthy when sampled, yet unrecorded immune exposures were likely. This PCR relied on a set of 60 Vbeta primers and 13 Jbeta primers. Repertoires were generated with immunoSEQ multiplex PCR, while TCRdb's copy carries only in-frame clones and drops some. Counted here are some 200,000 clones, around four fifths occurring once; the ten biggest clones make up less than 3%.

This TCR was recovered from a woman aged 55-69 years in good health and CMV-seropositive. The V call is TRBV10-3, the J call TRBJ1-3; TRBD1 matches 10 bases. The sample comprised PBMCs. The CDR3 region has the DNA TGTGCCATCAGCGGACAGGGGGTTGGAAACACCATATATTTT. This sequence encodes CAISGQGVGNTIYF.